The clone carrying this TCR beta chain has just a few counts. This sample was taken from a study of T cells after yellow fever vaccination. V trimming: 2 bases; J trimming: 6 bases; junction bases outside the gene matches: 6. This CDR3 has 14 residues. Using its own MiXCR run on the 5' RACE reads, TCRdb lists one record per CDR3 protein. The sample has 120,000 or so distinct CDR3 sequences, about 15% seen once; the top ten hold roughly 43%. This receptor was taken from a man aged 18 to 29 who received the YFV17D yellow fever vaccine. Sample: CD8+ T cells sorted from PBMCs, taken 5 days after the yellow fever booster vaccination. The V gene is TRBV12-3 or TRBV12-4, the J gene TRBJ1-1, with 7 bases that match TRBD1. This CDR3 is CASSLSQGGAEAFF. Written as DNA, the CDR3 is TGTGCCAGCAGTTTAAGTCAGGGGGGGGCTGAAGCTTTCTTT.